A selection of T cell receptor beta chains follows, all from one sample in a study of T cell repertoires in cytomegalovirus infection. TCRdb used MiXCR to reprocess the reads, holding one entry per CDR3 protein. This table holds 570,000 or so distinct CDR3 sequences, roughly 43% found once. These receptors' targets are unknown. The input for sequencing was cultured PBMCs, taken from culture after CMV antigen stimulation. The receptors were gathered from a human donor in good health (CMV status not recorded). Some clones in this sample may be carry-over from other donors' samples. The conserved cysteine and the conserved F or W are not part of the CDR3 here. A D gene is named only where the DNA matches it firmly. Part of the rows lack a size; the others show once, few, many or a class for expanded clones.

J gene	clone size	D gene	V gene	CDR3 protein
TRBJ2-1	-	-	TRBV7-6	ASSRRQFSSYNEQF
TRBJ1-6	many	-	TRBV7-8	ASSLDGDSPLH
TRBJ2-3	-	TRBD2	TRBV7-9	ASSPSGGASDTQY
TRBJ2-1	-	TRBD2	TRBV7-2	ASSLGGTSGRGSYNEQF
TRBJ2-1	few	TRBD2	TRBV5-1	ASSPEGTTFNEQF
TRBJ2-3	-	TRBD1	TRBV4-2	ASSQDLRTGGQY
TRBJ2-7	-	-	TRBV5-3	ARSSHRKKLHEQY
TRBJ2-1	-	-	TRBV15	ATSIGKVDYNEQF
TRBJ2-3	-	TRBD2	TRBV10-3	AIKGSGGPTDTQY
TRBJ1-5	-	-	TRBV12-3/TRBV12-4	ASSPGIDQPQH
TRBJ2-3	-	-	TRBV11-2	ASSQPEGRGVSDTQY
TRBJ2-3	many	-	TRBV6-5	ASSPRSGTQY
TRBJ2-1	few	TRBD2	TRBV13	ASSSTSGGADEQF
TRBJ2-3	-	-	TRBV5-1	ASSLWLQGETSSLTDTQY
TRBJ1-1	-	-	TRBV7-2	ASAQSGGYTEAF
TRBJ1-1	few	TRBD1	TRBV7-9	ASTRDSYTEAF
TRBJ1-1	many	TRBD1	TRBV7-2	ASSLGQGGNTEAF
TRBJ2-7	-	TRBD2	TRBV6-2/TRBV6-3	ASRLAVSSYEQY
TRBJ1-1	-	-	TRBV19	ASSMMGETNTEAF
TRBJ2-1	-	-	TRBV25-1	ASSESLKHEQF
TRBJ2-1	-	-	TRBV23-1	ASQVTDFYYNEQF
TRBJ2-6	few	-	TRBV7-9	ASSPVGANVLT
TRBJ1-1	-	-	TRBV7-9	ASSFPPENKKAF
TRBJ2-5	-	TRBD2	TRBV6-8	ASSYSGGGETQY
TRBJ1-3	-	TRBD1	TRBV7-6	ASSSSTGAGNTIY
TRBJ1-1	-	TRBD1	TRBV4-1	ASSQDPTGWGDEAF
TRBJ1-5	-	-	TRBV24-1	ATSDRGQPQH
TRBJ2-1	-	TRBD2	TRBV20-1	SARVLTSGSSGEQF
TRBJ1-6	few	TRBD1	TRBV7-6	ASSLMGQQNSPLH
TRBJ2-1	-	-	TRBV6-1	ASRGWSSYNEQF
TRBJ1-3	once	-	TRBV25-1	ASSDTSGGGNTIY
TRBJ2-1	-	-	TRBV12-3/TRBV12-4	ASSLLGGDNEQF
TRBJ2-3	few	-	TRBV7-2	ASSPGDSPMADTQY
TRBJ2-4	few	TRBD2	TRBV6-6	ASSRGLAGDVFRAKNIQY
TRBJ2-2	few	-	TRBV7-2	ASSLWLRSTGELF
TRBJ1-2	-	-	TRBV4-3	ASSNYRAEERT
TRBJ2-1	few	TRBD1	TRBV11-1	ASSLWQGAYNEQF
TRBJ2-5	few	-	TRBV7-2	ASTLTWGKETQY
TRBJ2-1	few	-	TRBV2	ASSERTFFGNEQF
TRBJ2-5	few	-	TRBV7-9	LTVGARSEETQY
TRBJ2-3	-	TRBD2	TRBV7-9	ASSFLAGGPGDTQY
TRBJ1-3	-	-	TRBV5-1	ASSLDTWGNTIY
TRBJ2-1	-	TRBD2	TRBV3-1	ASSHQLIWLAGGNEQF
TRBJ2-7	-	TRBD1	TRBV6-1	ASRGQLSYEQY
TRBJ2-3	-	-	TRBV4-1	ASSQDPGGGLHTDTQY
TRBJ2-3	-	-	TRBV7-2	ASSLVWGALDTQY
TRBJ2-5	few	-	TRBV6-5	ASSYGNRETQY
TRBJ1-5	few	-	TRBV6-5	ASSLRAPGPQH
TRBJ1-6	few	-	TRBV6-5	ATWRGHNSPLH
TRBJ1-5	-	-	TRBV6-2/TRBV6-3	ASSYARPGAPFGQPQH
TRBJ1-5	-	-	TRBV19	ASSMLQTQPQH
TRBJ1-3	-	-	TRBV12-3/TRBV12-4	ASSLGGDGNTIY
TRBJ2-3	few	-	TRBV7-9	ASSLPGPSTDTQY
TRBJ1-6	few	TRBD1	TRBV28	ASSRPLQGAYSPLH
TRBJ1-1	few	-	TRBV29-1	SVVGVENTEAF
TRBJ2-5	few	-	TRBV28	ASSRPGAQETQY
TRBJ2-7	-	-	TRBV7-8	ASSLRAQGSSYEQY
TRBJ2-1	few	-	TRBV7-7	ASSSLAATYNEQF
TRBJ2-5	many	-	TRBV7-2	ASSSGSLEIETQY
TRBJ2-7	-	TRBD1	TRBV18	ASSPGTAPAYEQY